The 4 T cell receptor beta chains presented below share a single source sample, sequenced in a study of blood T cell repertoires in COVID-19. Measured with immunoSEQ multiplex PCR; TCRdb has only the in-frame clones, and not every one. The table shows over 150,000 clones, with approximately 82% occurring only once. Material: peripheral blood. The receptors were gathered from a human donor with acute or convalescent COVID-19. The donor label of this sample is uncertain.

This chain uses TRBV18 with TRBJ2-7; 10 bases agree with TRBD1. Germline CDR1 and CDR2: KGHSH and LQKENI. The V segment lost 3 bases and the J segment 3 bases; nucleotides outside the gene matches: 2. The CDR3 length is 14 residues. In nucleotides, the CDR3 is TGTGCCAGCTCACCGACAGGGGGCGACTACGAGCAGTACTTC. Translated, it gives CASSPTGGDYEQYF.

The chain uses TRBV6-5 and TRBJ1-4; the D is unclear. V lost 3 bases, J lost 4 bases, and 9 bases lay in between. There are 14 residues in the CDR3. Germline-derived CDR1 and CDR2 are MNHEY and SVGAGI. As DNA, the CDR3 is TGTGCCAGCAGTTATTCCGGGGTTAATGAAAAACTGTTTTTT. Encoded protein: CASSYSGVNEKLFF.

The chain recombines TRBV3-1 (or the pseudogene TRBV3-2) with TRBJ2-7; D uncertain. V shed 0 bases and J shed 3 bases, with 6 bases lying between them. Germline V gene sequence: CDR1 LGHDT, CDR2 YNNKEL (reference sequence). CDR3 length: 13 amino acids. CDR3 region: CASSQEPSYEQYF. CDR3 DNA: TGTGCCAGCAGCCAAGAGCCCAGCTACGAGCAGTACTTC.

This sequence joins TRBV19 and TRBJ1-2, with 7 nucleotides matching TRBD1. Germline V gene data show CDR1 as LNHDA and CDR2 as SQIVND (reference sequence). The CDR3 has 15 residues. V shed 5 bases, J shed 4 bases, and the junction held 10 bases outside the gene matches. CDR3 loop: CASSPDRASSYGYTF. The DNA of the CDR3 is TGTGCCAGTAGTCCCGACAGGGCCTCTTCCTATGGCTACACCTTC.